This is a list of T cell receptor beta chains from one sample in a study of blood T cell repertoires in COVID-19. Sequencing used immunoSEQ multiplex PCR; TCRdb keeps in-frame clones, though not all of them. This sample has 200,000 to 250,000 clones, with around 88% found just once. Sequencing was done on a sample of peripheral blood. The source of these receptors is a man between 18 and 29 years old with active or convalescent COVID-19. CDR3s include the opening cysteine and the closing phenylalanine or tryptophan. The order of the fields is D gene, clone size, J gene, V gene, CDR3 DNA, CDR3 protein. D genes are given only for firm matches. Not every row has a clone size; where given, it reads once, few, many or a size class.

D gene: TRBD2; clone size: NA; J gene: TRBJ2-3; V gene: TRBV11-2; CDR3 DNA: TGTGCCAGCAGCCACGGACTAGCGGGATCCTCCTGGCGGGATACGCAGTATTTT; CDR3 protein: CASSHGLAGSSWRDTQYF
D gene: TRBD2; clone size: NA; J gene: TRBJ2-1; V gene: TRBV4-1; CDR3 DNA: TGCGCCAGCAGCCAATTGTTGAGCGGGAGGGCCCTAAGTCCCTACAATGAGCAGTTCTTC; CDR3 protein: CASSQLLSGRALSPYNEQFF
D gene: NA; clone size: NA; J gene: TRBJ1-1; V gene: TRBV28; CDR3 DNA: TGTGCCAGCAGTTTAGTTCAGGGTAACACTGAAGCTTTCTTT; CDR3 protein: CASSLVQGNTEAFF
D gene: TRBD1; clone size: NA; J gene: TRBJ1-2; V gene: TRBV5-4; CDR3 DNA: TGTGCCAGCAGCTTGGGGCCCCAGGGGGCGGGTGGCTACACCTTC; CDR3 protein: CASSLGPQGAGGYTF
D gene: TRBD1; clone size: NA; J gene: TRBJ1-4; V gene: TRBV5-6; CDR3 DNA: TGTGCCAGCAGCACCCGGACAGGGCTATTTGAAAAACTGTTTTTT; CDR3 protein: CASSTRTGLFEKLFF
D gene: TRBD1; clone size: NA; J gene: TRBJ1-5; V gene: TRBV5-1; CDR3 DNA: TGCGCCAGCAGCTTGGGAACAGGGGGCAAGAGCAATCAGCCCCAGCATTTT; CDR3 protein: CASSLGTGGKSNQPQHF
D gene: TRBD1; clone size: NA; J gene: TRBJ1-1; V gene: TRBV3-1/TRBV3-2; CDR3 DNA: TGTGCCAGCAGCCATCGAGGACAGGGAAGTGGTTTCTTT; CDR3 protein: CASSHRGQGSGFF
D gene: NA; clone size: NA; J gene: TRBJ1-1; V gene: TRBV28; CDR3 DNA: TGTGCCAGCAGTCTCTCTTTGAGGGGCGGGGGCACTGAAGCTTTCTTT; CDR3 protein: CASSLSLRGGGTEAFF
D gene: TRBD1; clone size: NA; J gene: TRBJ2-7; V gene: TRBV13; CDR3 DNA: TGTGCCAGCAGCTTATTTGGGACAGGAACCTACGAGCAGTACTTC; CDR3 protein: CASSLFGTGTYEQYF
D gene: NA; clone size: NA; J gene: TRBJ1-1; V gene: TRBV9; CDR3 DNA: TGTGCCAGCAGCCCCGGGGACACTGAAGCTTTCTTT; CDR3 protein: CASSPGDTEAFF
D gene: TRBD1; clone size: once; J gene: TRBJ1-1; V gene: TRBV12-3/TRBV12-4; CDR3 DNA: TGTGCCAGCATCCACAGGGGGGGAACTGAAGCTTTCTTT; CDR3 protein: CASIHRGGTEAFF
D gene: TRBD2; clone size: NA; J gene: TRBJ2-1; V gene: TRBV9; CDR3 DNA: TGTGCCAGCAGCGGTAGCGGGAGGGCCATCGATGAGCAGTTCTTC; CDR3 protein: CASSGSGRAIDEQFF
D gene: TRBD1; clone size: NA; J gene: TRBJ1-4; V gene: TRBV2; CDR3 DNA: TGTGCCAGCAGGGTTATGGACAGGGCGAGGGCAACTAATGAAAAACTGTTTTTT; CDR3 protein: CASRVMDRARATNEKLFF
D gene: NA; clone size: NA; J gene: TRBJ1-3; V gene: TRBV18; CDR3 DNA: TGTGCCAGCTCACCAGCAATGCAGATTGGAAACACCATATATTTT; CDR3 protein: CASSPAMQIGNTIYF
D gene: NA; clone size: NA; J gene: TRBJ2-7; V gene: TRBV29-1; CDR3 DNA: TGCAGCGTTGAAGATCCCGCCTACGAGCAGTACTTC; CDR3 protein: CSVEDPAYEQYF
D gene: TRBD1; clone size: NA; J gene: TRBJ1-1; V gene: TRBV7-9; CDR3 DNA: TGTGCCAGCAGCGTCGCTCGACAGGGGTACACTGAAGCTTTCTTT; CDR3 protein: CASSVARQGYTEAFF
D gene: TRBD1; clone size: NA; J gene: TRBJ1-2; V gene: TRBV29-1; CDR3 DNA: TGCAGCGTTGGTTCACAGGGGTTCTATGGCTACACCTTC; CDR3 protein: CSVGSQGFYGYTF
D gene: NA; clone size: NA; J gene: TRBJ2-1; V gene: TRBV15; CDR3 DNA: TGTGCCACCAGCAGAGGGACTTCCCCCCGGGATGAGCAGTTCTTC; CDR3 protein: CATSRGTSPRDEQFF
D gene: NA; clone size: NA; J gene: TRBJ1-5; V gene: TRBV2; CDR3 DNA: TGTGCCAGCTCTTCGGGAGCAAATAGCAATCAGCCCCAGCATTTT; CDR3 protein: CASSSGANSNQPQHF
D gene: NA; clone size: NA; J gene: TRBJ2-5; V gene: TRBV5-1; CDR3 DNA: TGCGCCAGCAGCTTGGTGGGGGGCCAAGAGACCCAGTACTTC; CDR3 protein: CASSLVGGQETQYF
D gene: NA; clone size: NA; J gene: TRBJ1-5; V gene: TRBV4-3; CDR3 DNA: TGCGCCAGCAGCCAATGGAGGCAGGGGAATCAGCCCCAGCATTTT; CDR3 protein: CASSQWRQGNQPQHF
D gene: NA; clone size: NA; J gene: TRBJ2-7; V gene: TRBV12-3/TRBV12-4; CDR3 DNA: TGTGCCAGCAGTTTGGGCAACTCCTACGAGCAGTACTTC; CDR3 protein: CASSLGNSYEQYF
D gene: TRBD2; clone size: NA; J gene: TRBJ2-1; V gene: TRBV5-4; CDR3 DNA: TGTGCCAGCAGCTCGGGGACTAGCGGGAGCAGCAACAATGAGCAGTTCTTC; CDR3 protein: CASSSGTSGSSNNEQFF
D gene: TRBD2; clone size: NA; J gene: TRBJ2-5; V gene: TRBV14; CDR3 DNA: TGTGCCAGCAGCCCCGGGTTCGCGGGAGTTGAGACCCAGTACTTC; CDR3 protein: CASSPGFAGVETQYF
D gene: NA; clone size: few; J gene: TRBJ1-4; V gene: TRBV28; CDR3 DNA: TGTGCCGGTCGGACAAGCCTAAATGAAAAACTGTTTTTT; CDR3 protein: CAGRTSLNEKLFF
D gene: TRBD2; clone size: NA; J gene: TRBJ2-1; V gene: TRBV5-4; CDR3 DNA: TGTGCCAGCAGACCGGAAGCGGGAGTCTCCTACAATGAGCAGTTCTTC; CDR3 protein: CASRPEAGVSYNEQFF
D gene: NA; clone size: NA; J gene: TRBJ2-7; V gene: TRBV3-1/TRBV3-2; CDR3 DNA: TGTGCCAGCAGCCAAGGGGACTCTTCCTCCTACGAGCAGTACTTC; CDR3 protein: CASSQGDSSSYEQYF
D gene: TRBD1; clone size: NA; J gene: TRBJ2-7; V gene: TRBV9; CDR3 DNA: TGTGCCAGCAGCCCGGGACAGGGGGGGGTCTACGAGCAGTACTTC; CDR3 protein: CASSPGQGGVYEQYF
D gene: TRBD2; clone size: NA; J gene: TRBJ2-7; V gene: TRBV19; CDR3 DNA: TGTGCCAGTAGTATCGGGACTAGCGGGACGTCCTTATACGAGCAGTACTTC; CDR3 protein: CASSIGTSGTSLYEQYF
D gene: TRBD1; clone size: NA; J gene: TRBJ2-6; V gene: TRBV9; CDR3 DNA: TGTGCCAGCAGCCGACGGACAGGGGGCGGCTCTGGGGCCAACGTCCTGACTTTC; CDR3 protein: CASSRRTGGGSGANVLTF
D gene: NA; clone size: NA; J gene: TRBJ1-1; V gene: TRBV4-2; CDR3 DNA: TGTGCCAGCAGCCAAGACTCCTTTTCGGAGCTCGGGGATGAAGCTTTCTTT; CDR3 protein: CASSQDSFSELGDEAFF
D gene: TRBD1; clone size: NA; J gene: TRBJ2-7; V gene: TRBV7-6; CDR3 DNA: TGTGCCAGCAGCCACCGGGACAGGGTCTACGAGCAGTACTTC; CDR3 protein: CASSHRDRVYEQYF
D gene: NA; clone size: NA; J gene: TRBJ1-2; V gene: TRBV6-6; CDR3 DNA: TGTGCCAGCAGGGAAGGGGCGCGGGGGTATGGCTACACCTTC; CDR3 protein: CASREGARGYGYTF
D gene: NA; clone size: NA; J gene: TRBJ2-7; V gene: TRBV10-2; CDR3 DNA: TGCGCCAGCACCCCTCCGAGCGACGAGCAGTACTTC; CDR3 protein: CASTPPSDEQYF
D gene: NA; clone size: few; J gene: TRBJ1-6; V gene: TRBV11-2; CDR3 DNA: TGTGCCAGCAGCTTAGATGCTCGGGATTCACCCCTCCACTTT; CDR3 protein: CASSLDARDSPLHF
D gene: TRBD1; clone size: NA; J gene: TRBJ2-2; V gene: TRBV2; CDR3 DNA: TGTGCCAGCAGTCGACAGGGGTCGAGCGGGGAGCTGTTTTTT; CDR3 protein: CASSRQGSSGELFF
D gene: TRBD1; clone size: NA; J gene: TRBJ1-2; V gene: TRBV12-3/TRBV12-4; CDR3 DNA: TGTGCCAGCAGCCATCCGGGAGGGGGCCCAAAGGCCTTC; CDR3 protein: CASSHPGGGPKAF
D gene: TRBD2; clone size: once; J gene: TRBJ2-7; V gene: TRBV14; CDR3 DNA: TGTGCCAGCAGCCAAGATCTGGGACTAGCGGGAGTCCAGCAGTACTTC; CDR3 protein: CASSQDLGLAGVQQYF
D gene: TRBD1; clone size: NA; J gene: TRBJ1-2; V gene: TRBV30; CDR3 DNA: TGTGCCTGGAGTCGGGACAGGTGGCGTGGTGGCTACACCTTC; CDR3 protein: CAWSRDRWRGGYTF
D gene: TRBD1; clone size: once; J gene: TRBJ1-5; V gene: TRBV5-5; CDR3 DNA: TGTGCCAGCAGCCCCTGGGACAGGGGTGAGCCCCAGCATTTT; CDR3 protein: CASSPWDRGEPQHF
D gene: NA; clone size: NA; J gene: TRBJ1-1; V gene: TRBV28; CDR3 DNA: TGTGCCAGCAGTCTTCCCCGGACAGTTAACACTGAAGCTTTCTTT; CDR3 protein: CASSLPRTVNTEAFF
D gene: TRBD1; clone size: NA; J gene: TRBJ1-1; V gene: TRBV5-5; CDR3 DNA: TGTGCCAGCAGGCATGAGGGACAGGGAAGGACTGAAGCTTTCTTT; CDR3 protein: CASRHEGQGRTEAFF
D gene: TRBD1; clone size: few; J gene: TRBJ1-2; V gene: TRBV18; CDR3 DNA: TGTGCCAGCTCAACCGGGACAGGTGGGCACTATGGCTACACCTTC; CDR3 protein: CASSTGTGGHYGYTF
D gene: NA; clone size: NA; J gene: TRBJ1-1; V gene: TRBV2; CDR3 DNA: TGTGCCAGCAGTGAAACCCCCACAGGGTACGGCACTGAAGCTTTCTTT; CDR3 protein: CASSETPTGYGTEAFF
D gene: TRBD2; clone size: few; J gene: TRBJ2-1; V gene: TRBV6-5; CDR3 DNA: TGTGCCAGCAGTTACGATCGGACTAGTTATGGCAATGAGCAGTTCTTC; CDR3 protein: CASSYDRTSYGNEQFF
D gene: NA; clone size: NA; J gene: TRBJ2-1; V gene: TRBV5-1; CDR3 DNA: TGCGCCAGCAGCTTGAACTTTCTCAATGAGCAGTTCTTC; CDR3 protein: CASSLNFLNEQFF
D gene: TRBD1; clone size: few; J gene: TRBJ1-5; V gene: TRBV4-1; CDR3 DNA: TGCGCCAGCAGCCAAGTGGGACAGGGGGTTCAGCCCCAGCATTTT; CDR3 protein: CASSQVGQGVQPQHF
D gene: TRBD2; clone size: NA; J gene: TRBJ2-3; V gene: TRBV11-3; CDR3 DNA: TGTGCCAGCAGTTGGACTAGCGGGAGTGGGAGGACAGATACGCAGTATTTT; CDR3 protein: CASSWTSGSGRTDTQYF
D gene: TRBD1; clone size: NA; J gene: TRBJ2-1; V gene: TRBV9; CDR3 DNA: TGTGCCAGCAGCCTCACCGCCGGGACAGGTAATGAGCAGTTCTTC; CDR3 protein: CASSLTAGTGNEQFF
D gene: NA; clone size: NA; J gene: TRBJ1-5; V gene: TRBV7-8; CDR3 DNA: TGTGCCAGTCAGGGGTCCAGCAATCAGCCCCAGCATTTT; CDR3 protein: CASQGSSNQPQHF
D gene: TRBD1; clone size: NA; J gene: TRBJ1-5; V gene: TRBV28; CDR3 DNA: TGTGCCAGCAGCTCAGGGGGATTATCCAGCAATCAGCCCCAGCATTTT; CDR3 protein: CASSSGGLSSNQPQHF
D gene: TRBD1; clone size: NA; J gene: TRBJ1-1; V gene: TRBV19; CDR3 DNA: TGTGCCAGTGACGGGACAGGGGGGATGAACACTGAAGCTTTCTTT; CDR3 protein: CASDGTGGMNTEAFF
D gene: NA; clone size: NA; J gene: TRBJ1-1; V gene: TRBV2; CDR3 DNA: TGTGCCAGCAGTGAACAGGGTTGGACAGCGTTTGAAGCTTTCTTT; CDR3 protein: CASSEQGWTAFEAFF
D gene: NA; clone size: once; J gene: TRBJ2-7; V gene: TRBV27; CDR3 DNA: TGTGCCAGCAGTTTACACTACTCCTACGAGCAGTACTTC; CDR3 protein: CASSLHYSYEQYF
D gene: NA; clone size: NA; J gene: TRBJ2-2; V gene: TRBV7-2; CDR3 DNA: TGTGCCAGCAGCCCCCTCGTGTCTTCGCGGCAGGGGAAAACCGGGGAGCTGTTTTTT; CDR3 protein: CASSPLVSSRQGKTGELFF
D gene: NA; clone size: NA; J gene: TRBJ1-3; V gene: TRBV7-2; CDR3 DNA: TGTGCCAGCAGCTTACTCCCAGACTCTGGAAACACCATATATTTT; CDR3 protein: CASSLLPDSGNTIYF
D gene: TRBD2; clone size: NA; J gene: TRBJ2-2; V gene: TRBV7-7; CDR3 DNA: TGTGCCAGCGCTCAGACTAGCGGGAGTGAGGAGCTGTTTTTT; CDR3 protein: CASAQTSGSEELFF
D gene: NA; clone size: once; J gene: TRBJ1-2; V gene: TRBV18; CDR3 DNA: TGTGCCAGCTCACCCCGACAGGAACAGTTGTCTAACTATGGCTACACCTTC; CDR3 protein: CASSPRQEQLSNYGYTF
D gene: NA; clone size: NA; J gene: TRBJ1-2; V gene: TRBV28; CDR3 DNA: TGTGCCAGCATTCCCCTCACAGGGCAGGGCTACACCTTC; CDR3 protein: CASIPLTGQGYTF